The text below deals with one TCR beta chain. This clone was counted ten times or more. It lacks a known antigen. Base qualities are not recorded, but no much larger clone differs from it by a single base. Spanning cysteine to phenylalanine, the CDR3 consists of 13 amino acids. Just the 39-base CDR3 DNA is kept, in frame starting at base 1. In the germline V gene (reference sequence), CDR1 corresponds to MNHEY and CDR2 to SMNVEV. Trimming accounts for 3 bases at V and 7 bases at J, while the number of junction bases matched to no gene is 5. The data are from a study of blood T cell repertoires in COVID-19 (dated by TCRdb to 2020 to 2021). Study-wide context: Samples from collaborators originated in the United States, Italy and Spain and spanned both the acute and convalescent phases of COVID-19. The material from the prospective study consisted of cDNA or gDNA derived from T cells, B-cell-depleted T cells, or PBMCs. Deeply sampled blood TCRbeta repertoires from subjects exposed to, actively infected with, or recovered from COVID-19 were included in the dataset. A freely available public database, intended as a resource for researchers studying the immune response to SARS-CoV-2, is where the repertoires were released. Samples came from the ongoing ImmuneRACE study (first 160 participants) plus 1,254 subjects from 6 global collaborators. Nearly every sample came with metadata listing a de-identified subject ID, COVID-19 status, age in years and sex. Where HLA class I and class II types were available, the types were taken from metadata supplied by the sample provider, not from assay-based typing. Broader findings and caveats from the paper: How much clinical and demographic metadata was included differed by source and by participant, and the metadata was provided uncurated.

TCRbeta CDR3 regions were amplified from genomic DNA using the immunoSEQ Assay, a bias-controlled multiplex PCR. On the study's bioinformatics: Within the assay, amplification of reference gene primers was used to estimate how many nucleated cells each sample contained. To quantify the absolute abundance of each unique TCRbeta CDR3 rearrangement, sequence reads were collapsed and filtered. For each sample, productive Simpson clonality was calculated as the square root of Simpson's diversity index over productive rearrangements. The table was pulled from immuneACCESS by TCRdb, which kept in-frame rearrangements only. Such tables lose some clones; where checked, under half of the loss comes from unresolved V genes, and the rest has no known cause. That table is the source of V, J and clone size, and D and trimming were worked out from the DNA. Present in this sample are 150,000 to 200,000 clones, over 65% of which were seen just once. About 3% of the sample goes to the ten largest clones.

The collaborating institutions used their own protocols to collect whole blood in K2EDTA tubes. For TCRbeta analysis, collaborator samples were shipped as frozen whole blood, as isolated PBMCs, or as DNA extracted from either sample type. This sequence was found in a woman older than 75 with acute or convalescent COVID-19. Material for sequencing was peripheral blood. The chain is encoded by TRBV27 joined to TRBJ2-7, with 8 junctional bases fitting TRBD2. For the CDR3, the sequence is CASSFVTSAEQYF. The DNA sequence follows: TGTGCCAGCAGTTTTGTGACTAGCGCTGAGCAGTACTTC.